This T cell receptor (beta chain) originates from a study of blood T cell repertoires in COVID-19. This clone was counted only a few times. Profiled with immunoSEQ multiplex PCR; TCRdb holds only in-frame clones, not every one. The repertoire holds about 200,000 clones, with 65% to 90% as singletons. With V trimmed by 10 bases and J by 5 bases, 7 bases remained unmatched. The germline V gene encodes CDR1 WNHNN and CDR2 SYGVQD (reference sequence). The CDR3 runs to 13 residues. The J gene is TRBJ2-5, the V gene TRBV10-1; TRBD1 agrees at 10 bases. Sequencing was carried out using peripheral blood. The TCR originated in a man over 45 with active or convalescent COVID-19. The CDR3 bases are TGCGCCAAGGGGACAGGGGTTGGCGAGACCCAGTACTTC. Translated, it gives CAKGTGVGETQYF.